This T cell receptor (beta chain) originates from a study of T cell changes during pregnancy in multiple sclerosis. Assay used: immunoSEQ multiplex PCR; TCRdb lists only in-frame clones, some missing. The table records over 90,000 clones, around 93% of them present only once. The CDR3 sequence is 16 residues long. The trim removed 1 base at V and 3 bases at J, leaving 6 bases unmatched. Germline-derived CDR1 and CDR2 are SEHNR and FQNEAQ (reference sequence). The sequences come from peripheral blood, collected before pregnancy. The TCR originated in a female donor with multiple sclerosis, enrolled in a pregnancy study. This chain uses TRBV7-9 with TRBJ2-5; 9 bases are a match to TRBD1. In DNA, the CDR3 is TGTGCCAGCAGCTTAGGGAGGACAGGGGTTAAAGAGACCCAGTACTTC. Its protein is CASSLGRTGVKETQYF.